A selection of T cell receptor beta chains follows, all from one sample in a study of blood T cell repertoires in COVID-19. Profiled with immunoSEQ multiplex PCR; TCRdb holds only in-frame clones, not every one. This table has 400,000 to 500,000 clones, 75% to 90% appearing once. The sequencing input was peripheral blood. These receptors came from a young woman with active or convalescent COVID-19. The CDR3 runs from the conserved cysteine through the conserved F or W.

V: TRBV3-1/TRBV3-2
J: TRBJ2-3
CDR3: CASSQDSSGQGAFTQYF

V: TRBV5-1
J: TRBJ1-1
CDR3: CASGLIQGAEAFF

V: TRBV18
J: TRBJ1-1
CDR3: CASSPATGGGTEAFF

V: TRBV10-3
J: TRBJ2-5
CDR3: CAISESATIGNQETQYF

V: TRBV25-1
J: TRBJ1-1
CDR3: CASSESQGASTEAFF

V: TRBV6-5
J: TRBJ1-6
CDR3: CASSAGTGSNSPLHF

V: TRBV7-6
J: TRBJ2-7
CDR3: CASSSGTSGGHYEQYF

V: TRBV30
J: TRBJ1-1
CDR3: CAWSPRLVNTEAFF

V: TRBV4-1
J: TRBJ1-5
CDR3: CASSQDWRADNQPQHF

V: TRBV21-1
J: TRBJ1-2
CDR3: CASTRVEGNWGYGYTF

V: TRBV19
J: TRBJ1-1
CDR3: CASSWGRTNTEAFF

V: TRBV11-2
J: TRBJ2-5
CDR3: CASSLNGAGVGETQYF

V: TRBV4-1
J: TRBJ1-1
CDR3: CASSQVQGDTEAFF

V: TRBV5-6
J: TRBJ2-2
CDR3: CASSLGSATNTGELFF

V: TRBV6-1
J: TRBJ2-1
CDR3: CASSELGSYNEQFF

V: TRBV6-2/TRBV6-3
J: TRBJ1-2
CDR3: CASSYSTGTGDYGYTF

V: TRBV29-1
J: TRBJ2-7
CDR3: CSVLTGMGEQYF

V: TRBV27
J: TRBJ1-2
CDR3: CASGYGQAPTF

V: TRBV4-1
J: TRBJ2-3
CDR3: CASSQFRDPGTDTQYF

V: TRBV7-9
J: TRBJ2-7
CDR3: CASSYGRAGGSYEQYF

V: TRBV18
J: TRBJ2-3
CDR3: CATQPLRTDTQYF

V: TRBV6-4
J: TRBJ1-6
CDR3: CASSDSSTGGIYNSPLHF

V: TRBV10-3
J: TRBJ2-1
CDR3: CAISEPRDGGQGRSSYNEQFF

V: TRBV10-3
J: TRBJ1-1
CDR3: CATLMNTEAFF

V: TRBV5-8
J: TRBJ1-1
CDR3: CASSFYGTGFENTEAFF

V: TRBV11-1
J: TRBJ2-2
CDR3: CASSFLAGGPHGELFF

V: TRBV18
J: TRBJ2-7
CDR3: CASSSRTSGRYEQYF

V: TRBV3-1/TRBV3-2
J: TRBJ2-2
CDR3: CASSEAIANTGELFF

V: TRBV5-1
J: TRBJ2-2
CDR3: CASSLTAAGDSGELFF

V: TRBV13
J: TRBJ2-1
CDR3: CASSPRGAFASYNEQFF

V: TRBV29-1
J: TRBJ2-7
CDR3: CSAWDRVAYEQYF

V: TRBV5-6
J: TRBJ2-7
CDR3: CASSLAGWTGETYEQYF

V: TRBV6-2/TRBV6-3
J: TRBJ2-6
CDR3: CASSYVSAAPGANVLTF

V: TRBV28
J: TRBJ1-1
CDR3: CASSFTGGRAEAFF

V: TRBV19
J: TRBJ2-1
CDR3: CASSKGLAGGNEQFF

V: TRBV7-9
J: TRBJ2-7
CDR3: CASSLEPTERGEQYF